This T cell receptor beta chain was identified in a study of blood T cell repertoires in COVID-19. Turning to the study itself: The United States, Italy and Spain provided the acute and convalescent COVID-19 samples.

The CDR3 runs 15 residues. V was clipped by 4 bases and J by 6 bases, with 19 bases between them. The V gene's germline CDR1 is ENHRY and CDR2 SYGVKD. In the study's own analysis: The authors estimated nucleated cell counts from reference gene primer amplification. Profiled with immunoSEQ multiplex PCR; TCRdb holds only in-frame clones, not every one. V and J calls plus clone size are reproduced from that table; the DNA served to infer D and trimming. This sample has around 260,000 clones, with about 80% found just once. The genes are TRBV10-3 and TRBJ2-7; D not certain. Sequencing used peripheral blood. This receptor was obtained from an older person with COVID-19, enrolled during active disease. CDR3: CAISASSRSGGEQYF. Here the CDR3 DNA reads TGTGCCATCAGTGCATCCTCCAGGTCCGGTGGCGAGCAGTACTTC.